The 24 T cell receptor beta chains reported below all come from one sample, sequenced in a study of CD8 T cells in ankylosing spondylitis. What these receptors recognize is not known. TCRdb redid the calling of the 5' RACE reads with MiXCR, one entry per CDR3 protein. The data contain fewer than 450,000 distinct CDR3 sequences, 17% of them singletons. Broader study findings: Among TCR beta sequences, a motif of eight highly homologous variants appeared characteristic of ankylosing spondylitis blood.

Sequencing was performed on blood, either unsorted or a sorted T cell fraction (not recorded which). The source is a male donor with ankylosing spondylitis.

This clonotype came up a few times. The chain joins TRBV4-1 to TRBJ2-1; D is undetermined. Trimming cost V 3 bases and J 9 bases, with 12 bases left between them. The germline CDR1 and CDR2 sequences are MGHRA and YSYEKL. This CDR3 comprises 13 residues. The CDR3, as DNA: TGCGCCAGCAGCCACCACACGGAGCGTGAGCAGTTCTTC. Residues: CASSHHTEREQFF.

V usage is TRBV9 and J usage is TRBJ2-4; 7 bases are a match to TRBD1. The J segment lost 5 bases and the V segment lost 3 bases, leaving 11 bases of the junction unmatched. This CDR3 contains 16 residues. CDR1 is SGDLS and CDR2 is YYNGEE in the germline V gene. CDR3 residues: CASSDGQARFENIQYF. The CDR3 DNA follows: TGTGCCAGCAGCGACGGACAGGCAAGATTCGAAAACATTCAGTACTTC.

There are many counts of this clonotype. The chain recombines TRBV7-9 with TRBJ1-1; D call uncertain. CDR1 and CDR2 from the germline V gene are SEHNR and FQNEAQ (reference sequence). V lost 3 bases, J lost 1 base, and 12 bases lay in between. This CDR3 comprises 15 residues. The CDR3 reads CASSLWPAQNTEAFF. In DNA, the CDR3 is TGTGCCAGCAGCTTGTGGCCAGCCCAGAACACTGAAGCTTTCTTT. The entire variable domain, with the rest obtained from reference TRBV7-9 and TRBJ1-1, is as follows: DTGVSQNPRHKITKRGQNVTFRCDPISEHNRLYWYRQTLGQGPEFLTYFQNEAQLEKSRLLSDRFSAERPKGSFSTLEIQRTEQGDSAMYLCASSLWPAQNTEAFFGQGTRLTVV.

This chain connects TRBV11-2 to TRBJ1-5, with 7 positions matching TRBD1. The CDR3 totals 20 residues. The V and J ends lost 1 base and 0 bases, in that order; junction bases with no gene match: 15. CDR1 and CDR2 (germline): SGHAT, FQNNGV. CDR3 amino acids: CASSLVGGGQAPYSNQPQHF. The CDR3 DNA follows: TGTGCCAGCAGCTTAGTAGGTGGCGGACAGGCCCCGTATAGCAATCAGCCCCAGCATTTT.

This clonotype was seen only once. This sequence joins TRBV19 and TRBJ2-3; 7 bases agree with TRBD2. With V trimmed by 7 bases and J by 3 bases, 7 bases remained unmatched. This CDR3 comprises 14 residues. Germline CDR1 reads LNHDA; CDR2 reads SQIVND (reference sequence). For the CDR3, the DNA is TGTGCCAGTACCGGACTAGGAGGGACAGATACGCAGTATTTT. Its protein product is CASTGLGGTDTQYF.

In its sample, this clonotype was seen a few times. Written as DNA, the CDR3 is TGCAGTGCTATGAGTCTGAACACTGAAGCTTTCTTT. Protein: CSAMSLNTEAFF. The chain links TRBV20-1 to TRBJ1-1, with D uncertain. The CDR3 has 12 amino acids. The germline V and J ends were trimmed by 4 bases and 0 bases, with 6 bases remaining between them. CDR1 and CDR2 from the germline V gene are DFQATT and SNEGSKA (reference sequence).

J is TRBJ2-2 and V is TRBV15, with 8 bases aligning to TRBD2. The CDR3 length is 16 residues. Germline V lookup: CDR1 LNHNV, CDR2 YYDKDF (reference sequence). V was pared by 3 bases and J by 1 base, with 4 bases of the junction left unmatched. CDR3 in amino acids: CATSSPGLGNTGELFF. In DNA form, the CDR3 reads TGTGCCACCAGCAGCCCGGGACTAGGGAACACCGGGGAGCTGTTTTTT.

A single count supports this clonotype. The CDR3 loop is CASSSGLVRTDTQYF. CDR3 DNA: TGTGCCAGCAGCTCCGGACTAGTAAGAACAGATACGCAGTATTTT. The chain joins TRBV7-9 to TRBJ2-3; 7 positions agree with TRBD2. CDR1 and CDR2 from the germline V gene are SEHNR and FQNEAQ (reference sequence). The CDR3 sequence is 15 residues long. V dropped 4 bases and J dropped 3; count of bases not matched to a gene: 7. Filled out from reference TRBV7-9 and TRBJ2-3, the complete variable domain reads DTGVSQNPRHKITKRGQNVTFRCDPISEHNRLYWYRQTLGQGPEFLTYFQNEAQLEKSRLLSDRFSAERPKGSFSTLEIQRTEQGDSAMYLCASSSGLVRTDTQYFGPGTRLTVL.

The chain couples TRBV2 to TRBJ2-1; D uncertain. CDR3 size: 15 residues. Trimming removed 7 bases at V and 3 bases at J, with 16 bases between. Per the germline V gene, CDR1 is SNHLY and CDR2 is FYNNEI. CDR3 nucleotide sequence: TGTGCCAGCATGTACGGCCGCACGGGCTACAATGAGCAGTTCTTC. Protein: CASMYGRTGYNEQFF.

This clonotype occurred a few times. V and J are TRBV20-1 and TRBJ2-1; D gene uncertain. The CDR3 has 10 residues. CDR1 and CDR2 from the germline V gene are DFQATT and SNEGSKA (reference sequence). V lost 1 base to trimming and J lost 11 bases, with 6 bases between them. The CDR3 is CSARAPKQFF. The CDR3 DNA reads as TGCAGTGCTAGAGCCCCAAAGCAGTTCTTC.

The V call is TRBV18, the J call TRBJ2-1, with 11 bases matching TRBD2. With V trimmed by 4 bases and J by 4 bases, 6 bases remained unmatched. The CDR3 runs 16 residues. Germline CDR1 is KGHSH and CDR2 is LQKENI. In DNA, the CDR3 is TGTGCCAGCTCACGGGGACTAGCGGTGGAGTACAATGAGCAGTTCTTC. It yields the protein CASSRGLAVEYNEQFF. The variable domain in full, with the rest retrieved from reference TRBV18 and TRBJ2-1, is NAGVMQNPRHLVRRRGQEARLRCSPMKGHSHVYWYRQLPEEGLKFMVYLQKENIIDESGMPKERFSAEFPKEGPSILRIQQVVRGDSAAYFCASSRGLAVEYNEQFFGPGTRLTVL.

The chain links TRBV7-2 to TRBJ2-7; D ambiguous. CDR1 and CDR2 from the germline V gene are SGHTA and FQGNSA. Trimming pared 3 bases from V and 6 bases from J, leaving 21 bases between. The CDR3 totals 16 residues. CDR3 coding DNA: TGTGCCAGCAGCTTCTCCTCCGGTACCAAACGGACCGAGCAGTACTTC. Residues: CASSFSSGTKRTEQYF.

The V and J genes are TRBV18 and TRBJ1-1, with TRBD1 identical over 10 bases. Per germline, CDR1 KGHSH and CDR2 LQKENI. V was pared by 3 bases and J by 5 bases, with 6 bases of the junction left unmatched. This CDR3 is built from 15 residues. The CDR3 coding sequence is TGTGCCAGCTCACCGGGACAGGGGTTTAGAACTGAAGCTTTCTTT. As protein: CASSPGQGFRTEAFF.

The CDR3 sequence: CSARRTGLNTEAFF. The CDR3 DNA follows: TGCAGTGCTAGGCGGACGGGGTTGAACACTGAAGCTTTCTTT. The chain couples TRBV20-1 to TRBJ1-1; D is ambiguous. The CDR3 consists of 14 residues. V was trimmed by 3 bases and J by 0 bases, leaving 11 bases between them. Per germline, CDR1 DFQATT and CDR2 SNEGSKA (reference sequence).

This clonotype has ten or more counts. The CDR3, as DNA: TGCGCCAGCAGCCAGGGACCCGGGACAGCAAACTATGGCTACACCTTC. This sequence encodes CASSQGPGTANYGYTF. This sequence joins TRBV4-1 and TRBJ1-2, with TRBD1 matching over 7 bases. Germline CDR1 and CDR2: MGHRA and YSYEKL. V gave up 3 bases and J gave up 2 bases; unmatched junction bases: 9. This CDR3 contains 16 residues.

This clonotype was detected a few times. The gene calls are TRBV9 and TRBJ2-1; weak D call: TRBD2 (5 bases). The germline V gene has CDR1 SGDLS and CDR2 YYNGEE. V lost 3 bases, J lost 9 bases, and 16 bases lay in between. The CDR3 is made up of 14 amino acids. The CDR3 here is CASSADLQRGEQFF. CDR3 bases: TGTGCCAGCAGCGCGGACTTGCAGCGTGGTGAGCAGTTCTTC.

This clonotype was counted ten times or more. CDR3 sequence: CAISDPGLAGVEQYF. The CDR3 DNA sequence: TGTGCCATCAGTGACCCGGGACTAGCGGGAGTAGAGCAGTACTTC. The chain links TRBV10-3 to TRBJ2-7; 14 bases line up with TRBD2. Germline lookup yields CDR1 ENHRY and CDR2 SYGVKD. After removal of 3 bases from V and 7 bases from J, the junction contained 5 bases not matched to a gene. The CDR3 contains 15 residues.

The chain couples TRBV6-5 to TRBJ2-7; TRBD1 agrees at 9 bases. The CDR3 covers 15 residues. Trimming took 0 bases from V and 2 from J; bases not matched to a gene: 2. Germline CDR1 MNHEY, CDR2 SVGAGI. CDR3 amino acids: CASSYSDRGTYEQYF. As DNA, the CDR3 is TGTGCCAGCAGTTACTCGGACAGGGGCACCTACGAGCAGTACTTC.

The V and J genes are TRBV18 and TRBJ2-7; D remains ambiguous. Germline V gives CDR1 KGHSH, CDR2 LQKENI. The CDR3 totals 13 residues. V dropped 0 bases and J dropped 9 bases, with 12 bases sitting between them. The CDR3 bases are TGTGCCAGCTCACCACCGGAAGTACAAGTGCAGTACTTC. Amino acids: CASSPPEVQVQYF.

The rearrangement uses TRBV27 and TRBJ2-7, with 8 bases aligning to TRBD2. Germline V gene sequence: CDR1 MNHEY, CDR2 SMNVEV (reference sequence). Trimming took 3 bases from V and 4 from J; bases not matched to a gene: 8. The CDR3 has 15 residues. CDR3 sequence (DNA): TGTGCCAGCAGTTTGGCGGGAGGAGGGGTTTACGAGCAGTACTTC. Protein: CASSLAGGGVYEQYF.

This sequence joins TRBV12-3 or TRBV12-4 and TRBJ2-5; D tentatively fits TRBD1 or TRBD2 (5 bases each). Trimming took off 7 bases at V and 5 bases at J, with 20 bases between the two ends. This CDR3 is built from 15 residues. CDR3 nucleotides: TGTGCCAGCACCTTATTTCGGGGCGCCGAGGAGACCCAGTACTTC. This translates into CASTLFRGAEETQYF.

The chain is built from TRBV30 and TRBJ1-1, with D maybe TRBD1 (5 bases). V was clipped by 2 bases and J by 1 base, with 11 bases between them. Germline CDR1 is GTSNPN and CDR2 is SVGIG (reference sequence). This CDR3 has 14 amino acids. CDR3 in amino acids: CAWSPGLANTEAFF. The CDR3, as DNA: TGTGCCTGGAGTCCGGGACTGGCGAACACTGAAGCTTTCTTT.

Regarding this clonotype: A read error may account for a junction end that differs from germline. The rearrangement links TRBV7-9 to TRBJ1-6; TRBD1 agrees at 8 bases. This CDR3 has 14 amino acids. The germline CDR1 and CDR2 sequences are SEHNR and FQNEAQ (reference sequence). This CDR3 reads CASRGQGGNSPRHF. The DNA for the CDR3 is TGTGCCAGCAGAGGACAGGGAGGGAATTCACCCCGCCACTTT.

The chain couples TRBV7-2 to TRBJ2-1; D gene uncertain. Germline CDR1 SGHTA, CDR2 FQGNSA. V gave up 5 bases and J gave up 8 bases, with 13 bases separating them. The CDR3 has 13 amino acids. CDR3 nucleotide sequence: TGTGCCAGCAGCCCCTATTTAGTCCATGAGCAGTTCTTC. Protein: CASSPYLVHEQFF.